The clone carrying this T cell receptor (beta chain) was counted at least ten times. Its antigen is undetermined. This record belongs to a study of T cells in Graves' hyperthyroidism and ophthalmopathy. As for the study in general: It was at initial diagnosis, before any treatment, that peripheral blood was collected. General study results and limits: Blood shared most expanded thyroid clonotypes above 0.001.

Across 18 months, stable Graves' hyperthyroidism was marked by no progression to ophthalmopathy. V was pared by 0 bases and J by 0 bases, with 7 bases between. The CDR3 loop spans 16 amino acids. From germline, CDR1 is SGHRS and CDR2 YFSETQ. Researchers took RNA transcripts and amplified the TCR beta CDR3 regions from them. A set of HTBI primers served as the primers for a first-round RT-PCR of the TCR CDR3. One entry per CDR3 protein, called by TCRdb with MiXCR from the multiplex PCR reads. The sample includes 450,000 to 600,000 distinct CDR3 sequences, around 13% seen only once; the top ten take around 13%.

The sequence derives from a woman in her thirties or forties with Graves' hyperthyroidism. The chain combines TRBV5-1 with TRBJ2-6, with no clear D. Sequences were obtained from blood. CDR3 bases: TGCGCCAGCAGCTTGGCGGGTTACTCTGGGGCCAACGTCCTGACTTTC. This sequence encodes CASSLAGYSGANVLTF.